A selection of T cell receptor beta chains follows, all from one sample in a study of T-cell memory formation after mild COVID-19. TCRdb reprocessed the 5' RACE reads with MiXCR, giving one entry per CDR3 protein. This table holds a few hundred thousand distinct CDR3 sequences, roughly a fifth found once. The sequenced sample was PBMCs or a T cell subset sorted from them (not recorded which). These receptors were obtained from an adult woman who had mild COVID-19 (a few samples of this study predate the infection). Cell type and time point are not known. Both conserved end residues are part of each CDR3. D genes are given only for firm matches. Only some rows state a clone size, as once, few, many or a class for expanded clones.

NA,TRBJ2-5,NA,TRBV6-2/TRBV6-3,CASSTQGGWERTQYF,TGTGCCAGCAGTACACAGGGAGGCTGGGAAAGGACCCAGTACTTC
many,TRBJ1-5,TRBD1,TRBV18,CASSPTGPNQPQHF,TGTGCCAGCAGCCCGACAGGGCCCAATCAGCCCCAGCATTTT
few,TRBJ2-7,TRBD1,TRBV27,CASSKTGLAYEQYF,TGTGCCAGCAGCAAGACAGGGCTTGCCTACGAGCAGTACTTC
NA,TRBJ2-2,NA,TRBV27,CASSLSMAGFAGELFF,TGTGCCAGCAGTTTATCGATGGCAGGGTTTGCCGGGGAGCTGTTTTTT
NA,TRBJ1-3,NA,TRBV7-9,CASSVRTSSGNTIYF,TGTGCCAGCAGCGTTCGGACAAGCTCTGGAAACACCATATATTTT
few,TRBJ2-2,TRBD2,TRBV19,CASITTSVLEGESIGELFF,TGTGCCAGTATTACGACTAGCGTCCTCGAGGGCGAATCTATCGGGGAGCTGTTTTTT
NA,TRBJ1-3,NA,TRBV10-3,CAISQSGNTIYF,TGTGCCATCAGCCAGTCTGGAAACACCATATATTTT
NA,TRBJ2-7,TRBD1,TRBV5-1,CASTNRGSSYEQYF,TGCGCCAGCACTAACAGGGGAAGTTCCTACGAGCAGTACTTC
NA,TRBJ2-3,NA,TRBV5-1,CASRRAGTSTDTQYF,TGCGCCAGCAGGCGGGCAGGGACTAGCACAGATACGCAGTATTTT
NA,TRBJ2-3,NA,TRBV15,CATSEGKGLTSTDTQYF,TGTGCCACCAGCGAAGGAAAGGGCCTCACCTCCACAGATACGCAGTATTTT
NA,TRBJ2-7,TRBD2,TRBV3-1,CASSPLRKAGAGGYEQYF,TGTGCCAGCAGCCCCTTGAGAAAAGCGGGAGCGGGGGGCTACGAGCAGTACTTC
NA,TRBJ2-7,NA,TRBV12-3/TRBV12-4,CASSLMQTTGSSYEQYF,TGTGCCAGCAGCCTGATGCAGACGACAGGTAGCTCCTACGAGCAGTACTTC
NA,TRBJ2-2,NA,TRBV5-5,CASTVWPGVYTGELFF,TGTGCCAGCACCGTATGGCCAGGGGTTTACACCGGGGAGCTGTTTTTT
NA,TRBJ2-7,NA,TRBV7-9,CASSFTEQYEQYF,TGTGCCAGCAGCTTCACGGAACAATACGAGCAGTACTTC
few,TRBJ2-1,NA,TRBV18,CASSPERASNEQFF,TGTGCCAGCTCACCAGAGCGGGCCAGCAATGAGCAGTTCTTC
NA,TRBJ1-2,TRBD1,TRBV18,CASSPMGQPVNYGYTF,TGTGCCAGCTCACCTATGGGACAGCCGGTGAACTATGGCTACACCTTC
few,TRBJ1-3,TRBD1,TRBV19,CASSRWTGTGAYTIYF,TGTGCCAGTAGTCGTTGGACCGGGACAGGGGCATACACCATATATTTT
NA,TRBJ2-2,NA,TRBV24-1,CATSVSAGELFF,TGTGCCACCAGTGTATCGGCCGGGGAGCTGTTTTTT
NA,TRBJ1-1,NA,TRBV6-4,CASGDGATFF,TGTGCCAGTGGCGATGGGGCCACATTTTTT
NA,TRBJ2-1,NA,TRBV7-3,CASSLTGESSYNEQFF,TGTGCCAGCAGCTTAACAGGAGAGAGCTCCTACAATGAGCAGTTCTTC
few,TRBJ2-1,NA,TRBV20-1,CSARVKYNEQFF,TGCAGTGCTAGAGTTAAATACAATGAGCAGTTCTTC
NA,TRBJ2-3,TRBD2,TRBV6-5,CASRLAGAYTDTQYF,TGTGCCAGCAGACTAGCGGGGGCCTACACAGATACGCAGTATTTT
NA,TRBJ1-2,TRBD1,TRBV7-9,CASSSSGQGTYGYTF,TGTGCCAGCAGCTCCTCGGGACAGGGGACATATGGCTACACCTTC
NA,TRBJ2-3,TRBD2,TRBV5-1,CASSLTSGRATADTQYF,TGCGCCAGCAGCCTGACTAGCGGGAGGGCCACCGCAGATACGCAGTATTTT
many,TRBJ2-7,NA,TRBV3-1,CASSGGPPYYEQYF,TGTGCCAGCAGTGGGGGACCCCCCTACTACGAGCAGTACTTC
few,TRBJ2-1,NA,TRBV7-9,CASSFANEQFF,TGTGCCAGCAGCTTCGCGAATGAGCAGTTCTTC
NA,TRBJ2-5,TRBD2,TRBV20-1,CSASRSAGGTETQYF,TGCAGTGCTAGTCGGTCCGCGGGGGGCACAGAGACCCAGTACTTC
NA,TRBJ2-2,NA,TRBV12-3/TRBV12-4,CASSSPRPLGTGELFF,TGTGCCAGCAGTTCCCCTCGGCCTCTGGGGACCGGGGAGCTGTTTTTT
NA,TRBJ1-1,NA,TRBV7-2,CASSLKGPTEAFF,TGTGCCAGCAGCTTAAAGGGGCCCACTGAAGCTTTCTTT
NA,TRBJ2-2,NA,TRBV9,CASSGDVTGELFF,TGTGCCAGCAGCGGGGATGTGACCGGGGAGCTGTTTTTT